Shown below are 7 T cell receptor beta chains from a single sample sequenced in a study of blood T cell repertoires in COVID-19. Clones were read by immunoSEQ multiplex PCR, and TCRdb kept only the in-frame ones, dropping some. Of roughly 130,000 clones listed, more than 60% were seen once; the top ten hold around 13%. Sequencing was done on a sample of peripheral blood. All receptors derive from a man at least 80 years old with acute or convalescent COVID-19.

The chain recombines TRBV11-2 with TRBJ1-2; D possibly corresponds to TRBD1 (5 bases). The germline gives CDR1 SGHAT, CDR2 FQNNGV. The CDR3 spans 15 residues. The V and J ends lost 1 base and 4 bases respectively, with 13 bases between them. CDR3 sequence reads: CASSLVRALAYGYTF. The CDR3, as DNA: TGTGCCAGCAGCTTAGTCAGGGCTTTAGCCTATGGCTACACCTTC.

The chain uses TRBV7-9 and TRBJ2-7, with D possibly being TRBD1 (5 bases). The germline V gene encodes CDR1 SEHNR and CDR2 FQNEAQ (reference sequence). The CDR3 is 13 residues long. Trimming took 6 bases from V and 1 from J, leaving 10 bases between them. CDR3 residues: CASRGDSSYEQYF. For the CDR3, the DNA is TGTGCCAGCAGGGGCGACAGTTCCTACGAGCAGTACTTC.

The chain employs TRBV7-2 and TRBJ1-1, with D unresolved. In germline, CDR1 is SGHTA, CDR2 FQGNSA. This CDR3 has 16 amino acids. With 2 bases removed from V and 0 bases from J, the gap between germline ends came to 13 bases. As DNA, the CDR3 is TGTGCCAGCAGCTTATCGCCAAGAGGTATGAACACTGAAGCTTTCTTT. Its translation is CASSLSPRGMNTEAFF.

The CDR3 DNA is TGTGCCAGCAGCCAAGGGGCCAGGGCCCCTAACTATGGCTACACCTTC. This sequence encodes CASSQGARAPNYGYTF. V is TRBV3-1 (or the pseudogene TRBV3-2) and J is TRBJ1-2, with a weak D call TRBD1 (5 bases). V lost 1 base to trimming and J lost 0 bases, with 12 bases between them. From germline, CDR1 is LGHDT and CDR2 YNNKEL (reference sequence). This CDR3 region has 16 residues.

This clone turned up a few times. J is TRBJ1-5 and V is TRBV6-6; 8 bases are shared with TRBD1. Per germline, CDR1 MNHNY and CDR2 SVGAGI (reference sequence). The V and J ends lost 3 bases and 2 bases, in that order; junction bases with no gene match: 3. The CDR3 has 15 residues. CDR3 bases: TGTGCCAGCAGTTATCAGGGGGCGGGCAATCAGCCCCAGCATTTT. Translation gives CASSYQGAGNQPQHF.

The chain combines TRBV28 with TRBJ1-1; the match to TRBD1 covers 8 bases. In germline, CDR1 is MDHEN, CDR2 SYDVKM. V trimming: 6 bases; J trimming: 0 bases; junction bases outside the gene matches: 9. The CDR3 has 16 amino acids. The CDR3 DNA follows: TGTGCCAGCAGACGGACAGGGCGAAAGATGAACACTGAAGCTTTCTTT. It is translated as CASRRTGRKMNTEAFF.

This clone showed up just a few times. The chain recombines TRBV28 with TRBJ2-7; no definite D call. With 5 bases removed from V and 3 bases from J, the gap between germline ends came to 17 bases. The V gene's germline CDR1 is MDHEN and CDR2 SYDVKM. This CDR3 is built from 15 residues. In DNA, the CDR3 is TGTGCCAGCAGTGGAAGACACACACTGAGCTACGAGCAGTACTTC. Translating it yields CASSGRHTLSYEQYF.